This T cell receptor beta chain was sequenced during a study of T cells in localized non-small cell lung cancer. The data were produced by immunoSEQ multiplex PCR, yet TCRdb's version contains in-frame clones alone and is incomplete. The data show under 25,000 clones, with under 95% seen just once and less than 5% held by the top ten. General study results and limits: Across samples, adjacent lung featured a median roughly 60 of the top 100 tumor clones. Sequencing was limited to one tumor region, leaving the possibility of heterogeneity open. Elevated circulating T cell density in blood was associated with longer overall survival. Clonality of T cells reached its maximum in uninvolved adjacent lung, surpassing tumor.

The CDR3 consists of 14 residues. V shed 0 bases and J shed 3 bases, with 8 bases lying between them. The germline V gene encodes CDR1 LGHNA and CDR2 YNFKEQ. Points on this clone: Antigen: not known.

The J gene is TRBJ1-2, the V gene TRBV4-2; D gene unclear. The clonotype originates from a male donor aged 60 or older with stage I squamous cell lung carcinoma. The source material was peripheral blood, sampled before any cancer treatment. The CDR3 DNA follows: TGTGCCAGCAGCCAAGATCCCAGAGACTATGGCTACACCTTC. Translated: CASSQDPRDYGYTF.